This TCR beta chain was profiled in a study of cytomegalovirus exposure and HLA in healthy donors. Across the whole study: The Caucasian-associated ancestry cluster held around four fifths of 398 genotyped donors.

The PCR was carried out with 60 Vbeta primers and 13 Jbeta primers. The data were produced by immunoSEQ multiplex PCR, yet TCRdb's version contains in-frame clones alone and is incomplete. The data contain roughly 130,000 clones, about 74% of them singletons. Study-level points and caveats: A later analysis linked a missense DCLRE1C variant to TCR beta V- and J-gene trimming. Sequencing likely generated an artifact that appeared as a cluster of highly shared sequence variants. In vitro assays verified that a few CMV-associated chains recognized CMV antigens specifically.

As regards this clone: No antigen is known for it.

Deletions cut 4 bases from V and 5 bases from J, with 20 bases between. Germline CDR1 reads MDHEN; CDR2 reads SYDVKM. This CDR3 comprises 16 residues. Material: PBMCs. The receptor's source is a woman between 45 and 65 years old in good health and CMV-seropositive. This chain connects TRBV28 to TRBJ2-5, with D possibly being TRBD1 (6 bases). The CDR3 DNA reads as TGTGCCAGCAGTTCCCCAGGGGCGGTCACGGGGGAGACCCAGTACTTC. Protein product: CASSSPGAVTGETQYF.